Listed below are T cell receptor beta chains from one sample, sequenced in a study of T cell repertoires in cytomegalovirus infection. TCRdb ran MiXCR on the reads and lists one entry per CDR3 protein. The table shows about 450,000 distinct CDR3 sequences, with about a third occurring only once. The sequencing input was PBMCs. These TCRs come from a human donor in good health (CMV status not recorded). Some clones in this sample may be carry-over from other donors' samples. CDR3s include the opening cysteine and the closing phenylalanine or tryptophan. The order of the fields is CDR3 length, J gene, V gene, D gene, clone size, CDR3 protein, CDR3 DNA. D genes are given only for firm matches. Part of the rows lack a size; the others show once, few, many or a class for expanded clones.

>15|TRBJ2-3|TRBV12-3/TRBV12-4|.|.
CASTPRQSSTDTQYF
TGTGCCAGCACTCCCCGACAGTCTAGCACAGATACGCAGTATTTT
>16|TRBJ1-2|TRBV4-1|TRBD1|few
CASSQDGQGRDYGYTF
TGCGCCAGCAGCCAAGATGGACAGGGGCGGGACTATGGCTACACCTTC
>15|TRBJ2-2|TRBV20-1|TRBD1|few
CSARDDRAHTGELFF
TGCAGTGCTAGAGATGACAGGGCACACACCGGGGAGCTGTTTTTT
>15|TRBJ2-1|TRBV11-2|.|many
CASSPDRTAYNEQFF
TGTGCCAGCAGCCCAGACAGAACTGCCTACAATGAGCAGTTCTTC
>15|TRBJ1-1|TRBV11-2|.|.
CASSPSSLGNTEAFF
TGTGCCAGCAGCCCCTCGAGTTTGGGGAACACTGAAGCTTTCTTT
>17|TRBJ1-2|TRBV6-6|TRBD1|few
CASSYTGTGGAYRGYTF
TGTGCCAGCAGTTACACTGGGACAGGGGGCGCGTATAGGGGCTACACCTTC
>17|TRBJ2-1|TRBV12-3/TRBV12-4|.|.
CACSLIGGAISYNEQFF
TGTGCCTGCAGTTTGATAGGGGGGGCGATCTCCTACAATGAGCAGTTCTTC
>12|TRBJ2-7|TRBV6-6|.|.
CASKGRAYEQYF
TGTGCCAGCAAGGGCAGGGCCTACGAGCAGTACTTC
>13|TRBJ2-1|TRBV9|TRBD2|few
CASSALAVNEQFF
TGTGCCAGCAGCGCCCTAGCGGTGAATGAGCAGTTCTTC
>13|TRBJ2-3|TRBV6-6|.|.
CASKLRGTDTQYF
TGTGCCAGCAAGTTAAGGGGCACAGATACGCAGTATTTT
>14|TRBJ2-7|TRBV5-1|TRBD1|few
CASSFTGTGTEQYF
TGCGCCAGCAGCTTCACCGGGACAGGGACCGAGCAGTACTTC
>15|TRBJ2-7|TRBV4-1|.|.
CASSQVKGSPLRQYF
TGCGCCAGCAGCCAAGTGAAGGGGAGTCCGTTGAGGCAGTACTTC
>14|TRBJ1-5|TRBV20-1|.|.
CSAPGFREHQPQHF
TGCAGTGCTCCCGGGTTTAGGGAACATCAGCCCCAGCATTTT
>16|TRBJ2-3|TRBV9|TRBD1|few
CASSTEGQESTDTQYF
TGTGCCAGCAGCACTGAGGGACAGGAGAGCACAGATACGCAGTATTTT
>13|TRBJ1-6|TRBV27|.|.
CASKLGVNSPLHF
TGTGCCAGCAAATTAGGCGTTAATTCACCCCTCCACTTT
>13|TRBJ1-1|TRBV11-2|.|few
CASSSSQAGRAFF
TGTGCCAGCAGCTCGTCACAAGCAGGAAGAGCTTTCTTT
>14|TRBJ2-3|TRBV12-3/TRBV12-4|.|.
CASSVQRREDTQYF
TGTGCCAGCAGTGTACAGAGGAGAGAAGATACGCAGTATTTT
>17|TRBJ2-3|TRBV4-1|TRBD2|.
CASSQTRLAGDTDTQYF
TGCGCCAGCAGCCAAACCAGACTAGCGGGGGACACAGATACGCAGTATTTT
>13|TRBJ1-1|TRBV24-1|.|.
CATIDPHSTEAFF
TGTGCCACCATTGACCCTCATAGCACTGAAGCTTTCTTT
>15|TRBJ2-5|TRBV7-2|TRBD1|many
CASSSTGIRSQTQYF
TGTGCCAGCAGCTCGACAGGGATACGTAGCCAGACCCAGTACTTC
>15|TRBJ1-6|TRBV6-2/TRBV6-3|.|few
CASSYGGTVFGTLHF
TGTGCCAGCAGTTACGGTGGGACGGTATTTGGAACCCTCCACTTT
>16|TRBJ2-1|TRBV19|TRBD1|few
CASSTPTGGFYNEQFF
TGTGCCAGTAGTACCCCGACAGGGGGCTTCTACAATGAGCAGTTCTTC
>15|TRBJ2-2|TRBV15|TRBD2|.
CATSRDWEGIGELFF
TGTGCCACCAGCAGAGATTGGGAGGGGATCGGGGAGCTGTTTTTT
>15|TRBJ2-5|TRBV7-8|.|few
CASSLPGSRPETQYF
TGTGCCAGCAGTCTTCCTGGGTCGAGACCAGAGACCCAGTACTTC
>17|TRBJ1-5|TRBV28|.|few
CASKGGAEVSSNQPQHF
TGTGCCAGCAAGGGAGGGGCTGAGGTTAGTAGCAATCAGCCCCAGCATTTT
>13|TRBJ2-7|TRBV25-1|.|.
CASSEPGDYEQYF
TGTGCCAGCAGTGAACCGGGAGACTACGAGCAGTACTTC